The sequence of this T cell receptor beta chain was determined in a study of vaccination and CD4 T cells after COVID-19. As for the study in general: Investigators drew the post-COVID samples a median approximately 92 days after diagnosis, with a range of 35 to 161. Overall study results and limits: Convalescent patients' vaccine-specific clones were spike mono-reactive in 304 of 307 cases.

As concerns this clonotype: The antigen remains unidentified.

Once obtained from cultured CD4+ T cells, the DNA was sequenced using the Oncomine TCR Beta short-read assay. TCRdb redid the calling of the PCR reads with MiXCR, one entry per CDR3 protein. The profile shows around 11,000 distinct CDR3 sequences, about 64% of them singletons. Looked up from germline, CDR1 is LNHNV and CDR2 is YYDKDF (reference sequence). CDR3 size: 13 residues. V lost 0 bases, J lost 7 bases, and 6 bases lay in between. As to treatment: approximately 10-day PBMC culture with coronavirus spike peptide pools or control peptides (ViraFEST assay). Expansion of antigen-specific T cells with peptide pools by ViraFEST preceded sequencing of TCRs.

Input material: CD4+ T cells from blood, cultured in vitro. The V call is TRBV15, the J call TRBJ2-2, with unresolved D. The TCR was taken from a human donor who had recovered from COVID-19. The CDR3 DNA sequence: TGTGCCACCAGCAGAGATTTGGTCGGGGAGCTGTTTTTT. Amino acid sequence: CATSRDLVGELFF.